The clone carrying this T cell receptor (beta chain) is a singleton in its sample. This entry is derived from a study of regulatory and conventional T cells in RAG deficiency. The sorted regulatory T cells were CD4+, CD25-high and CD127-low, with genomic DNA sequenced. This CDR3 contains 14 residues. CDR1 SGHRS and CDR2 YFSETQ come from the germline V gene. V was cut by 0 bases and J by 0 bases, with 5 bases left in between. Sequencing used immunoSEQ multiplex PCR; TCRdb keeps in-frame clones, though not all of them. Altogether around 29,000 clones are present, around 90% being singletons, with the ten largest covering roughly 0.74%. The data were also submitted as part of a second study, on regulatory T cells. As reported in that work: Amplification used 52 TRBV primers and 13 TRBJ primers. Skewed V and J usage and few unique V-J pairs marked patient repertoires, most in Tregs.

What was sequenced was Tregs sorted from blood. This clonotype was sampled from a human donor in good health. The V gene is TRBV5-1, the J gene TRBJ2-3; TRBD1 might be the D (5 bases). For the CDR3, the DNA is TGCGCCAGCAGCTTGGCAGGGAGCACAGATACGCAGTATTTT. This gives the protein CASSLAGSTDTQYF.